These 21 T cell receptor beta chains share one sample of origin, sequenced in a study of shared clonotypes between healthy human individuals. Measured with immunoSEQ multiplex PCR; TCRdb has only the in-frame clones, and not every one. The data hold 2 million to 2.5 million clones, with approximately 93% observed a single time. The sample consisted of naive CD4+ T cells from PBMCs. Subset reported: CD45RA+ positively selected. The receptors stem from a man between 18 and 35 years old in good health. Some clones in this sample may be carry-over from other donors' samples.

This clone was counted only a few times. The V and J genes are TRBV28 and TRBJ1-1; a possible D gene is TRBD1 (6 bases). From germline, CDR1 is MDHEN and CDR2 SYDVKM. Trimming shortened V by 4 bases and J by 8 bases, and 11 bases separated the two germline ends. This CDR3 region has 12 residues. The CDR3: CASSYLRGEAFF. CDR3 coding DNA: TGTGCCAGCAGTTATCTCAGGGGAGAAGCTTTCTTT.

This clone came up once. The chain has TRBV5-1 and TRBJ2-6; 9 nucleotides line up with TRBD2. Trimming at V came to 0 bases and at J to 2 bases, leaving 6 bases not matched to a gene. In germline, CDR1 is SGHRS, CDR2 YFSETQ. There are 18 residues in the CDR3. The CDR3 here is CASSLDPAGGAGANVLTF. The CDR3 region has the DNA TGCGCCAGCAGCTTGGACCCGGCGGGAGGGGCTGGGGCCAACGTCCTGACTTTC.

The chain carries TRBV9 and TRBJ1-5; tentative D call: TRBD1 (5 bases). The CDR3 extends over 14 amino acids. The germline V gene encodes CDR1 SGDLS and CDR2 YYNGEE. The V end was cut by 0 bases, the J end by 6 bases, with 10 bases between. This CDR3 is CASSVEGQGQPQHF. CDR3 in DNA: TGTGCCAGCAGCGTAGAGGGGCAGGGTCAGCCCCAGCATTTT.

The J gene is TRBJ2-7, the V gene TRBV2; D is undetermined. CDR3 size: 12 residues. V was shortened by 6 bases and J by 5 bases, with 11 bases between the two germline ends. CDR1 and CDR2 (germline): SNHLY, FYNNEI. CDR3 amino acids: CASRFAGHEQYF. The CDR3 region has the DNA TGTGCCAGCAGGTTTGCAGGCCACGAGCAGTACTTC.

The chain couples TRBV15 to TRBJ2-7; 8 bases map to TRBD1. The CDR3 totals 15 residues. CDR1 and CDR2 (germline): LNHNV, YYDKDF (reference sequence). J lost 6 bases, V lost 4 bases, and 11 bases had no gene match. The CDR3 sequence is CATSTGGASSSEQYF. CDR3 bases: TGTGCCACCAGCACAGGGGGCGCAAGTTCGTCCGAGCAGTACTTC.

The V and J genes are TRBV9 and TRBJ2-2; D is possibly TRBD2 (6 bases). The ends were cut back, 4 bases at V and 6 bases at J, with 10 bases in the middle. Germline V gene lookup returns CDR1 SGDLS and CDR2 YYNGEE. This CDR3 has 13 residues. Here the CDR3 reads CASSPGDSGELFF. The DNA for the CDR3 is TGTGCCAGCAGCCCGGGAGATTCCGGGGAGCTGTTTTTT.

The chain has TRBV5-6 and TRBJ2-1, with no clear D. Germline assignment: CDR1 SGHDT and CDR2 YYEEEE. V lost 4 bases, J lost 4 bases, and 12 bases lay in between. This CDR3 spans 14 amino acids. The CDR3 coding sequence is TGTGCCAGCAGCGGGCCCCAGAAATACAATGAGCAGTTCTTC. This codes for CASSGPQKYNEQFF.

The chain employs TRBV5-1 and TRBJ2-1, with 7 bases that match TRBD1. Germline V gene data show CDR1 as SGHRS and CDR2 as YFSETQ. The length of the CDR3 is 14 residues. The V segment lost 4 bases and the J segment 6 bases; nucleotides outside the gene matches: 7. In nucleotides, the CDR3 is TGCGCCAGCAGCCGGGACAGTTACCTCAATGAGCAGTTCTTC. Amino acid sequence: CASSRDSYLNEQFF.

This clone appeared a single time. This chain uses TRBV5-1 with TRBJ2-5; a weak D match, TRBD2 (5 bases). The V end lost 0 bases, the J end lost 2 bases, and 8 bases lay between the germline ends. Germline lookup yields CDR1 SGHRS and CDR2 YFSETQ. The CDR3 runs to 14 residues. The CDR3 reads CASSLAWRQETQYF. CDR3 bases: TGCGCCAGCAGCTTGGCTTGGAGGCAAGAGACCCAGTACTTC.

The chain employs TRBV12-5 and TRBJ2-7; no clear D. With 8 bases removed from V and 2 bases from J, the gap between germline ends came to 16 bases. The CDR3 has 14 residues. Germline V lookup: CDR1 LGHNT, CDR2 FRNRAP. The CDR3 DNA reads TGTGCTAGTAGCAAAGAGGACGGACCCTACGAGCAGTACTTC. Translated, it gives CASSKEDGPYEQYF.

The rearrangement joins TRBV5-1 to TRBJ2-3, with 7 bases that match TRBD1. The CDR3 has 16 amino acids. V was pared by 2 bases and J by 0 bases, with 6 bases of the junction left unmatched. Germline CDR1 is SGHRS and CDR2 is YFSETQ. The CDR3 spells CASSLRQGDSTDTQYF. CDR3 nucleotides: TGCGCCAGCAGCTTACGACAGGGCGACAGCACAGATACGCAGTATTTT.

This sequence joins TRBV18 and TRBJ2-2, with D unresolved. Trimming stripped 2 bases from V and 6 bases from J, with 10 bases between. CDR3 length: 14 amino acids. From germline, CDR1 is KGHSH and CDR2 LQKENI. The CDR3 region has the DNA TGTGCCAGCTCACCAGTGCTAGTCCCCGGGGAGCTGTTTTTT. It codes for CASSPVLVPGELFF.

The rearrangement links TRBV29-1 to TRBJ2-7; D may be TRBD1 (5 bases). CDR1 is SQVTM and CDR2 is ANQGSEA in the germline V gene. The CDR3 contains 14 residues. V gave up 3 bases and J gave up 3 bases, with 15 bases separating them. Here the CDR3 reads CSVDPTGANYEQYF. DNA of the CDR3: TGCAGCGTTGATCCTACAGGAGCCAACTACGAGCAGTACTTC.

This chain uses TRBV11-3 with TRBJ2-1, with D hard to call. This CDR3 spans 13 amino acids. Germline CDR1 and CDR2: SGHNT and YENEEA. Deletions cut 1 base from V and 9 bases from J, with 10 bases between. Here the CDR3 reads CASSLGPDAEQFF. DNA of the CDR3: TGTGCCAGCAGCTTAGGTCCAGACGCTGAGCAGTTCTTC.

This clone was seen only once. This rearrangement joins TRBV6-6 to TRBJ1-4; 9 bases line up with TRBD1. Trimming at V came to 9 bases and at J to 7 bases, leaving 6 bases not matched to a gene. The CDR3 covers 13 residues. CDR1 and CDR2 (germline): MNHNY, SVGAGI (reference sequence). The CDR3 protein is CASEDRGSEKLFF. The CDR3 bases are TGTGCCAGTGAGGACAGGGGAAGTGAAAAACTGTTTTTT.

DNA of the CDR3: TGTGCCAGCAGGTCACAGGGGAACCAAGAGACCCAGTACTTC. Its protein is CASRSQGNQETQYF. This sequence joins TRBV7-9 and TRBJ2-5, with 7 positions matching TRBD1. Germline V lookup: CDR1 SEHNR, CDR2 FQNEAQ (reference sequence). The trim removed 6 bases at V and 0 bases at J, leaving 4 bases unmatched. This CDR3 is 14 amino acids long.

The J gene is TRBJ1-5, the V gene TRBV19; D uncertain. The CDR3 has 14 amino acids. Germline V lookup: CDR1 LNHDA, CDR2 SQIVND (reference sequence). The germline V and J ends were trimmed by 7 bases and 1 base, with 11 bases remaining between them. CDR3 residues: CASTPLDSNQPQHF. DNA of the CDR3: TGTGCCAGTACCCCCCTGGACAGCAATCAGCCCCAGCATTTT. Full variable domain (rest looked up from reference TRBV19 and TRBJ1-5): DGGITQSPKYLFRKEGQNVTLSCEQNLNHDAMYWYRQDPGQGLRLIYYSQIVNDFQKGDIAEGYSVSREKKESFPLTVTSAQKNPTAFYLCASTPLDSNQPQHFGDGTRLSIL.

This chain connects TRBV14 to TRBJ2-3; D is uncertain. V was cut by 4 bases and J by 1 base, with 6 bases left in between. The CDR3 has 13 amino acids. CDR1 and CDR2 from the germline V gene are SGHDN and FVKESK. The CDR3 nucleotides read TGTGCCAGCAGCCCCCTGGGCACAGATACGCAGTATTTT. Encoded protein: CASSPLGTDTQYF.

This chain links TRBV29-1 with TRBJ1-4; unclear D gene. Per germline, CDR1 SQVTM and CDR2 ANQGSEA. Between the trimmed V and J ends, which lost 6 bases and 8 bases, there was a span of 10 bases. The CDR3 spans 11 residues. The CDR3 DNA follows: TGCAGCGTCGCCACAAAGGAAAAACTGTTTTTT. Protein product: CSVATKEKLFF.

This rearrangement joins TRBV7-9 to TRBJ2-5; no reliable D call. The CDR3 runs to 15 residues. V was cut by 1 base and J by 4 bases, with 13 bases left in between. The germline V gene encodes CDR1 SEHNR and CDR2 FQNEAQ (reference sequence). CDR3 sequence (DNA): TGTGCCAGCAGCTTAGTACCCGCGAAGCGAGAGACCCAGTACTTC. It is translated as CASSLVPAKRETQYF.

The chain couples TRBV6-1 to TRBJ2-3; 8 nucleotides agree with TRBD1. J lost 2 bases, V lost 7 bases, and 5 bases had no gene match. Germline loops: CDR1 MNHNS, CDR2 SASEGT. This CDR3 has 14 amino acids. The CDR3 protein is CASIDRGYTDTQYF. CDR3 nucleotides: TGTGCCAGCATTGACAGGGGTTACACAGATACGCAGTATTTT.